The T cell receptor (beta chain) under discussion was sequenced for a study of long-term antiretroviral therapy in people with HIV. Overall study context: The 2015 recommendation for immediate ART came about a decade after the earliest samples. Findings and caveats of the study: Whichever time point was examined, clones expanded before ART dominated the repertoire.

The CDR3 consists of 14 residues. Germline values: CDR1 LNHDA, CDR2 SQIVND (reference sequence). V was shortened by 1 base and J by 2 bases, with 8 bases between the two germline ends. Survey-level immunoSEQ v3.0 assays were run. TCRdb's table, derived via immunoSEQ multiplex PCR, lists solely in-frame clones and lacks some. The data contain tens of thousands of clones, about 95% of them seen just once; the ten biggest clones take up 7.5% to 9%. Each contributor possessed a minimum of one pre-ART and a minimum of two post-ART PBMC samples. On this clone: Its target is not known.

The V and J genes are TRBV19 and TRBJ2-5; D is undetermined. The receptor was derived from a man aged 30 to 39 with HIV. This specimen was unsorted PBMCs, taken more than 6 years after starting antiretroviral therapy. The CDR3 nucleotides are TGTGCCAGTAGTATAGGGACCGGGCAAGAGACCCAGTACTTC. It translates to CASSIGTGQETQYF.